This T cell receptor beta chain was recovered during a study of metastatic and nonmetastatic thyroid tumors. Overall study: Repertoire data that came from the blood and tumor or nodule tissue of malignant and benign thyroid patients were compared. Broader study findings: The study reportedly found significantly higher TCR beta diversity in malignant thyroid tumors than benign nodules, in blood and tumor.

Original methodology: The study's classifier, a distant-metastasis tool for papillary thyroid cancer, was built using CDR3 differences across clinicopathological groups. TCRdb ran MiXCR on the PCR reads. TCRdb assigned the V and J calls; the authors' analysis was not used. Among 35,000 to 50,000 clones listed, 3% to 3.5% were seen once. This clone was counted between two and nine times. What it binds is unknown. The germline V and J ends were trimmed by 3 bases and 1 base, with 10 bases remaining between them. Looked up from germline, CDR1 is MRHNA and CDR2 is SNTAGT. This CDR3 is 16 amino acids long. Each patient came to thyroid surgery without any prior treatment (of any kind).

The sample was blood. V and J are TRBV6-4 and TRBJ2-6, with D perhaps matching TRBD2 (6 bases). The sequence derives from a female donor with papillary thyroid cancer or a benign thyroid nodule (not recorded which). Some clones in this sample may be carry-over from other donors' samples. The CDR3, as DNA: TGTGCCAGCAGTGAGGGTGCGGGATCTGGGGCCAACGTCCTGACTTTC. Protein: CASSEGAGSGANVLTF.